The present T cell receptor beta chain was sequenced within a study of shared T cell receptors in the human thymus. Germline V CDR1 and CDR2: MGHRA, YSYEKL. The V segment lost 0 bases and the J segment 5 bases; nucleotides outside the gene matches: 6. The CDR3 is made up of 16 amino acids. Sequenced by immunoSEQ multiplex PCR; TCRdb stores in-frame clones only, minus some. Found here are under 700,000 clones, around three quarters of them singletons; the top ten hold roughly 0.013%. These data also formed part of another study, on human thymus T cells. That report adds: Immunologically healthy infants in Finland undergoing congenital heart defect surgery were the donors. The thymus was resected at corrective cardiac surgery. Among thymic and blood repertoires, usage of V and J genes appeared biased. Related research described thymic repertoires that were highly overlapping among unrelated individuals.

This sequence was found in a boy under two years old with a congenital heart defect. The chain is built from TRBV4-1 and TRBJ2-1, with TRBD2 matching 8 bases. Source material: thymocytes. The CDR3 loop is CASSQESGGPHNEQFF. DNA for the CDR3: TGCGCCAGCAGCCAAGAGTCGGGAGGGCCCCACAATGAGCAGTTCTTC.